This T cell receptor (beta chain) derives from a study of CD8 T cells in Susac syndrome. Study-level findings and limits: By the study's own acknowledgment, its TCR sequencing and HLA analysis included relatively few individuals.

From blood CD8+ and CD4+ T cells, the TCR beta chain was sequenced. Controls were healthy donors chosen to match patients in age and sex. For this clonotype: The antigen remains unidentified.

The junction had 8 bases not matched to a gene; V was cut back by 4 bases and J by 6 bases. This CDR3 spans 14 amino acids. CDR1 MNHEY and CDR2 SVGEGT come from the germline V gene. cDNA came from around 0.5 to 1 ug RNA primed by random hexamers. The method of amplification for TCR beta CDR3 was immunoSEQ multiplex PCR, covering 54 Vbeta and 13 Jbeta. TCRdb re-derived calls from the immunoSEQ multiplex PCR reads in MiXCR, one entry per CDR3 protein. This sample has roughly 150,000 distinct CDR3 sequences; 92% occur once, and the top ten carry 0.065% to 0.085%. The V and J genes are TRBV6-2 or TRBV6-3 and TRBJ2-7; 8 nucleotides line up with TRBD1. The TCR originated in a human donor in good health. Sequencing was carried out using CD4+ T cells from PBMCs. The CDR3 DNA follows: TGTGCCAGCAGTTTCCGGGACAGGCGCCTCGAGCAGTACTTC. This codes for CASSFRDRRLEQYF.